The following is a T cell receptor (beta chain) sequence with its context. In the original workflow: Reference gene primer amplification yielded estimated nucleated cell counts. The repertoire was sequenced with immunoSEQ multiplex PCR; TCRdb's copy has only in-frame clones and lacks some. V, J and clone size reflect that table, while D and trimming were determined from the DNA. The sample carries about 330,000 clones, 70% to 90% recorded once. Germline V CDR1 and CDR2: SGDLS, YYNGEE. The CDR3 covers 14 residues. Losses at the gene ends were 0 bases for V and 7 bases for J; bases not matched to a gene: 3. This sample was taken from a study of blood T cell repertoires in COVID-19. Looking at the study overall: Samples taken during acute and convalescent COVID-19 were collected in the United States, Italy and Spain.

Recruitment covered under 25 US areas and drew participants whose ages spanned about 18 to 89 years. Recovery among Cohort 3 donors was established by two negative PCRs, clearance, or symptom resolution. Sequencing input: PBMCs or T cells enriched from blood (not recorded which). The origin of this receptor is a woman between 25 and 40 years old who had recovered from COVID-19. The chain combines TRBV9 with TRBJ2-1; 8 bases are a match to TRBD2. The DNA for the CDR3 is TGTGCCAGCAGCGTAGTCGGGGGGGCGAATGAGCAGTTCTTC. Translation: CASSVVGGANEQFF.